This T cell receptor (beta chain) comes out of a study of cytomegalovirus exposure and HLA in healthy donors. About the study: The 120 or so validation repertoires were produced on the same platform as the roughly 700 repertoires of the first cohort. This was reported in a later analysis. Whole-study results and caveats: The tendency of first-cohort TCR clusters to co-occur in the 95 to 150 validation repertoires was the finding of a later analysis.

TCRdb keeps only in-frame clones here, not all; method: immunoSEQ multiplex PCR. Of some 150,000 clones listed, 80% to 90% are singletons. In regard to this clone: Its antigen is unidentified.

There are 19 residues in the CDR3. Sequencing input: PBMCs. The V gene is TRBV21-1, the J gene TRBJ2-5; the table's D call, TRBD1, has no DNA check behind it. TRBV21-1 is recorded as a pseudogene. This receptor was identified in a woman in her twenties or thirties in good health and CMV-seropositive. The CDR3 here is CASSRPQTGQGAIGETQYF. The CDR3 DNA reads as TGTGCCAGCAGCAGACCCCAAACGGGACAGGGGGCGATTGGAGAGACCCAGTACTTC.